This section outlines one T cell receptor beta chain sequence together with its context. The antigen is unknown. The data are from a study of cytomegalovirus exposure and HLA in healthy donors. Study outcomes and limitations: A later analysis linked a missense variant in DCLRE1C to the trimming of TCR beta V and J genes.

This CDR3 has 16 residues. Germline-derived CDR1 and CDR2 are MNHEY and SMNVEV (reference sequence). Trimming took off 3 bases at V and 4 bases at J, with 18 bases between the two ends. When sampled, the donors appeared nominally healthy, though they likely had unrecorded immune exposures. The PCR ran on 60 Vbeta and 13 Jbeta primers. Assay: immunoSEQ multiplex PCR; the TCRdb copy retains only in-frame clones and omits some. There are 150,000 to 200,000 clones in the sample; roughly 73% occur only once, and over 3% lies in the top ten. V usage is TRBV27 and J usage is TRBJ1-1; the D gene is possibly TRBD1 (6 bases). This clonotype was sampled from a female donor in good health and CMV-seronegative. The specimen sequenced was PBMCs. This CDR3 is CASSLIPQGTGTEAFF. The CDR3 nucleotides are TGTGCCAGCAGTTTGATCCCACAGGGTACGGGCACTGAAGCTTTCTTT.